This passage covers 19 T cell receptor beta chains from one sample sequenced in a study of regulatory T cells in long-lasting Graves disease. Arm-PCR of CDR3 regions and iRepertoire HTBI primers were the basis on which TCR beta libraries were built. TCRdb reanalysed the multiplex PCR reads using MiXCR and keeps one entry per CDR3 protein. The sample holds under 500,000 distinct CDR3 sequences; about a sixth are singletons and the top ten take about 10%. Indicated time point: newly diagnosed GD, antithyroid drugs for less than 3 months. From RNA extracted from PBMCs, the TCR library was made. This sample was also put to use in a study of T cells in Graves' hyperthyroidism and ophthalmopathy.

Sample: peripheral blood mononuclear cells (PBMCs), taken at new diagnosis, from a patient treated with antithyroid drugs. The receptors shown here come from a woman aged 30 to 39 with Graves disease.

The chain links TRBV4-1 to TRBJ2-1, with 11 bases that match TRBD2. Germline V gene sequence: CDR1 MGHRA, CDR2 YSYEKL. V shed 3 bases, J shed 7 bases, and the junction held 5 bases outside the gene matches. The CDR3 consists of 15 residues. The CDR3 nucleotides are TGCGCCAGCAGCCAGGCTAGCGGGAGGTGGAATGAGCAGTTCTTC. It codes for CASSQASGRWNEQFF.

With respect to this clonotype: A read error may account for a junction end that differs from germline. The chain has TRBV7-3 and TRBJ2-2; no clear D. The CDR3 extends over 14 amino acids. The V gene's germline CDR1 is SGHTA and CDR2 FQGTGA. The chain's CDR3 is CAGSFMGSGGELFF. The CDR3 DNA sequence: TGTGCCGGCAGCTTTATGGGTTCCGGCGGGGAGCTGTTTTTT.

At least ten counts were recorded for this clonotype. The CDR3 region has the DNA TGTGCCTGGAGTGTACGTAGGGACACTGAAGCTTTCTTT. This codes for CAWSVRRDTEAFF. The chain has TRBV30 and TRBJ1-1; the D is unclear. The CDR3 contains 13 residues. In germline, CDR1 is GTSNPN, CDR2 SVGIG (reference sequence). V was clipped by 0 bases and J by 3 bases, with 8 bases between them.

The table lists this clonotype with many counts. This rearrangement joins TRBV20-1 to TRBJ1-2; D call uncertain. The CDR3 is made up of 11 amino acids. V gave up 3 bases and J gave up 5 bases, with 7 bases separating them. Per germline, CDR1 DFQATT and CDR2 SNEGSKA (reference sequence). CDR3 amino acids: CSARVEYGYTF. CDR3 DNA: TGCAGTGCTAGGGTCGAATATGGCTACACCTTC.

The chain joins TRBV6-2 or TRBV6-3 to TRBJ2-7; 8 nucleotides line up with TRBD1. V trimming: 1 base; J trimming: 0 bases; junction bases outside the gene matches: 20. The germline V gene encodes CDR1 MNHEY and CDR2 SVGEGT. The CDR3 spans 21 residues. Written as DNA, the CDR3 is TGTGCCAGCAGTTACTTACTTCGTAAACTTAACAGGGGGATAGGCTCCTACGAGCAGTACTTC. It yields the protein CASSYLLRKLNRGIGSYEQYF.

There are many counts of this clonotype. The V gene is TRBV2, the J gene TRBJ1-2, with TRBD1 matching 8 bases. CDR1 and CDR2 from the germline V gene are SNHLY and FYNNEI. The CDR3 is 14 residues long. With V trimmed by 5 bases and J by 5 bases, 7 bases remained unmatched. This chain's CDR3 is CASSQTGDRYGYTF. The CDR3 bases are TGTGCCAGCAGTCAGACAGGGGATCGATATGGCTACACCTTC.

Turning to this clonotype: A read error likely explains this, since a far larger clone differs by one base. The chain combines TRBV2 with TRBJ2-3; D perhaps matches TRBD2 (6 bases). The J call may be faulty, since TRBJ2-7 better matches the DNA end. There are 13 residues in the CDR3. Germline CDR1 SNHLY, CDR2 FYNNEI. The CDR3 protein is CASSEVEGTEQYF. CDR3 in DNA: TGTGCCAGCAGTGAAGTTGAAGGGACTGAGCAGTACTTC.

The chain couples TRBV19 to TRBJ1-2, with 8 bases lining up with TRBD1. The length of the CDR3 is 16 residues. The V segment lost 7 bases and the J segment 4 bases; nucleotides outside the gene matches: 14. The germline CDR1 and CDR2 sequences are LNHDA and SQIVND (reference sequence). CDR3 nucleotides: TGTGCCAGTACCCTCACAGGGGGGGCTCTGGGCTATGGCTACACCTTC. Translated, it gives CASTLTGGALGYGYTF.

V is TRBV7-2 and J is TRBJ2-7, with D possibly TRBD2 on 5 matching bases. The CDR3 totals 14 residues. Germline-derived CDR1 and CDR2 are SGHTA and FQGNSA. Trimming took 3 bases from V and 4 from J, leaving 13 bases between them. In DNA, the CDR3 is TGTGCCAGCAGCTTCGGCGGGCACCCATACGAGCAGTACTTC. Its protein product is CASSFGGHPYEQYF. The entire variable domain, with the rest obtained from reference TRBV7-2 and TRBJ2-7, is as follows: GAGVSQSPSNKVTEKGKDVELRCDPISGHTALYWYRQSLGQGLEFLIYFQGNSAPDKSGLPSDRFSAERTGGSVSTLTIQRTQQEDSAVYLCASSFGGHPYEQYFGPGTRLTVT.

Written as DNA, the CDR3 is TGTGCCAGCGCTCCCGGGTTGACTAGCGGGAGTGAGGAGACCCAGTACTTC. Translating gives CASAPGLTSGSEETQYF. The rearrangement joins TRBV5-6 to TRBJ2-5; 12 bases align to TRBD2. The CDR3 has 17 amino acids. The V segment lost 7 bases and the J segment 5 bases; nucleotides outside the gene matches: 15. The germline CDR1 and CDR2 sequences are SGHDT and YYEEEE.

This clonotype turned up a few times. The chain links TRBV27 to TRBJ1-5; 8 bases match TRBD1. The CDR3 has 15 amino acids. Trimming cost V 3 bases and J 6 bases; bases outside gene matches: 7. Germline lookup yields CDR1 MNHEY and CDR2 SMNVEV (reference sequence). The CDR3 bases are TGTGCCAGCAGTTTTATAGGACAGGGCGGTCAGCCCCAGCATTTT. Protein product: CASSFIGQGGQPQHF.

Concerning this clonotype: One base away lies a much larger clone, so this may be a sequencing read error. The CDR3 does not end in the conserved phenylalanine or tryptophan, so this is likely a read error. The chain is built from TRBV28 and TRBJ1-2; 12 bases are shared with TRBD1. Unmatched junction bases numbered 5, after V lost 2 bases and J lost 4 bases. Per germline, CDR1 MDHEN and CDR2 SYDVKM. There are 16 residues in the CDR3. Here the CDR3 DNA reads TGTGCCAGCAGTTTAGGGACAGGGGGCTACTCCTATGGCTACACCCTC. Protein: CASSLGTGGYSYGYTL.

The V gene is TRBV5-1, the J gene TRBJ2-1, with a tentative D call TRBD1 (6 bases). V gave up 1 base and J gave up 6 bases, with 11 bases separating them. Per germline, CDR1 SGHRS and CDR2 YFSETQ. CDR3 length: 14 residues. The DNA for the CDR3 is TGCGCCAGCAGCTTGTTGGACAGCCTCAATGAGCAGTTCTTC. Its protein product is CASSLLDSLNEQFF.

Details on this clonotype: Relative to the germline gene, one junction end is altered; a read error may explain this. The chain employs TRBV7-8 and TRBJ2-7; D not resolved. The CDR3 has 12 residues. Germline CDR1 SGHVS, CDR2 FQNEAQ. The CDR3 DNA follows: TGTGCCAACAGCCTAGGGTCCTACGAGCAGTACTTC. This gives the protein CANSLGSYEQYF.

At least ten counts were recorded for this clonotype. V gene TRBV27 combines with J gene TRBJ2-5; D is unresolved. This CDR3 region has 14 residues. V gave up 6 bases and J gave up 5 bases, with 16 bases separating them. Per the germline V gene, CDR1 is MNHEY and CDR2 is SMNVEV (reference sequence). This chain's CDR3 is CASRGPMSWETQYF. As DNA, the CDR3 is TGTGCCAGCAGAGGCCCCATGTCATGGGAGACCCAGTACTTC.

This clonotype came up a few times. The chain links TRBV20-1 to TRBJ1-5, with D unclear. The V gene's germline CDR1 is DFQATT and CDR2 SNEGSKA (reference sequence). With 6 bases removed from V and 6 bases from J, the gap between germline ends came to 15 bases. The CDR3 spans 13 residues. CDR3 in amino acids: CSAKKFRGQPQHF. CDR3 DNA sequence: TGCAGTGCAAAAAAATTCCGGGGTCAGCCCCAGCATTTT.

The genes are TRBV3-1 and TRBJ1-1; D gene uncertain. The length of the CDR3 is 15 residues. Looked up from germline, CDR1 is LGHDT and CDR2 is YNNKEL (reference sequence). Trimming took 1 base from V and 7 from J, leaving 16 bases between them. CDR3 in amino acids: CASSQVLRADLEAFF. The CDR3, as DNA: TGTGCCAGCAGCCAAGTCCTCCGGGCCGACCTTGAAGCTTTCTTT. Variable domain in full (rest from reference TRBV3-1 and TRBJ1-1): DTAVSQTPKYLVTQMGNDKSIKCEQNLGHDTMYWYKQDSKKFLKIMFSYNNKELIINETVPNRFSPKSPDKAHLNLHINSLELGDSAVYFCASSQVLRADLEAFFGQGTRLTVV.

CDR3 DNA sequence: TGTGCCAGCGACCTAGCGGGAGGCGAGCAGTACTTC. It yields the protein CASDLAGGEQYF. The chain links TRBV7-3 to TRBJ2-7; 11 nucleotides agree with TRBD2. The V segment lost 8 bases and the J segment 6 bases; nucleotides outside the gene matches: 3. Germline V CDR1 and CDR2: SGHTA, FQGTGA. CDR3 length: 12 residues.

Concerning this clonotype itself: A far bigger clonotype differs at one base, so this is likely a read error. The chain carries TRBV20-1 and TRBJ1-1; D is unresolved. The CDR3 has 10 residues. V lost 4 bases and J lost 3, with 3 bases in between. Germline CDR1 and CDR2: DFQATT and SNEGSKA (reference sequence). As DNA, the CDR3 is TGCAGTGCTAAGGACACTGAAGCTTTCTTT. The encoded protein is CSAKDTEAFF.